The source of this TCR beta chain is a study of blood T cell repertoires in COVID-19. The CDR3 spans 16 residues. CDR1 LNHNV and CDR2 YYDKDF come from the germline V gene (reference sequence). J gave up 0 bases and V 0 bases, and 2 bases lay outside the gene matches. The data were produced by immunoSEQ multiplex PCR, yet TCRdb's version contains in-frame clones alone and is incomplete. The sample records approximately 230,000 clones, 70% to 90% being singletons. The chain uses TRBV15 and TRBJ1-2; 9 nucleotides line up with TRBD1. Material for sequencing was peripheral blood. This sequence originates from a man between 18 and 29 years old with active or convalescent COVID-19. The CDR3, as DNA: TGTGCCACCAGCAGAGAACAGGGGGCTACTAACTATGGCTACACCTTC. This translates into CATSREQGATNYGYTF.